One sample yielded the 32 T cell receptor beta chains listed below, sequenced in a study of early T cells in non-severe SARS-CoV-2 infection. Via MiXCR, TCRdb re-called the 5' RACE reads, giving one row per CDR3 protein. Of roughly 63,000 distinct CDR3 sequences listed, 13% are singletons. The sample consisted of whole blood. The source of these receptors is an adult who was a healthcare worker with PCR-confirmed SARS-CoV-2 infection or an uninfected control (not recorded which).

This clonotype was seen at least ten times. V usage is TRBV9 and J usage is TRBJ2-1; D possibly corresponds to TRBD1 (6 bases). The CDR3 consists of 14 residues. Trimming cost V 0 bases and J 4 bases, with 8 bases left between them. CDR1 SGDLS and CDR2 YYNGEE come from the germline V gene. The CDR3, as DNA: TGTGCCAGCAGCGTAGGGGGGCCTTACAATGAGCAGTTCTTC. Protein: CASSVGGPYNEQFF.

This clonotype was detected only a few times. This chain uses TRBV6-5 with TRBJ2-1; the match to TRBD1 covers 11 bases. The CDR3 covers 18 residues. After removal of 0 bases from V and 7 bases from J, the junction contained 11 bases not matched to a gene. Per germline, CDR1 MNHEY and CDR2 SVGAGI. The CDR3 DNA sequence: TGTGCCAGCAGTTACTCGATTGGCCGGGACAGGGGGGTAAATGAGCAGTTCTTC. Protein sequence: CASSYSIGRDRGVNEQFF.

This clonotype was counted only a few times. The CDR3 sequence: CSAGAGGNTEAFF. In nucleotides, the CDR3 is TGCAGCGCCGGGGCTGGGGGTAACACTGAAGCTTTCTTT. The chain combines TRBV29-1 with TRBJ1-1; D is perhaps TRBD1 (5 bases). Trimming removed 7 bases from V and 2 bases from J, with 14 bases in between. In germline, CDR1 is SQVTM, CDR2 ANQGSEA. This CDR3 is 13 amino acids long.

This clonotype showed up many times. The rearrangement links TRBV7-2 to TRBJ1-5; D unclear. Trimming took off 6 bases at V and 5 bases at J, with 29 bases between the two ends. There are 19 residues in the CDR3. The germline V gene encodes CDR1 SGHTA and CDR2 FQGNSA. The CDR3: CASSRSPGLIGGHDQPQHF. CDR3 nucleotide sequence: TGTGCCAGCAGTCGTAGCCCGGGCCTAATAGGAGGGCACGATCAGCCCCAGCATTTT.

The chain recombines TRBV5-6 with TRBJ1-5; tentative D call: TRBD1 (6 bases). V lost 2 bases to trimming and J lost 1 base, with 10 bases between them. Germline-derived CDR1 and CDR2 are SGHDT and YYEEEE. The CDR3 has 15 amino acids. The CDR3 DNA sequence: TGTGCCAGCAGCTTTGGGGGCTCGAGCAATCAGCCCCAGCATTTT. This translates into CASSFGGSSNQPQHF.

V usage is TRBV30 and J usage is TRBJ2-7; D perhaps matches TRBD2 (5 bases). This CDR3 is 13 amino acids long. CDR1 is GTSNPN and CDR2 is SVGIG in the germline V gene (reference sequence). V lost 1 base to trimming and J lost 9 bases, with 16 bases between them. The CDR3 DNA reads TGTGCCTGGAGTGGGCAGTACCTACGGGGGCAGTACTTC. Protein: CAWSGQYLRGQYF.

This clonotype was recorded many times. This chain uses TRBV29-1 with TRBJ2-6; D gene ambiguous. V gave up 3 bases and J gave up 3 bases, with 6 bases separating them. Germline values: CDR1 SQVTM, CDR2 ANQGSEA. CDR3 length: 13 residues. CDR3 protein: CSVDWSGANVLTF. The CDR3, as DNA: TGCAGCGTTGATTGGAGTGGGGCCAACGTCCTGACTTTC. Full variable domain (rest looked up from reference TRBV29-1 and TRBJ2-6): SAVISQKPSRDICQRGTSLTIQCQVDSQVTMMFWYRQQPGQSLTLIATANQGSEATYESGFVIDKFPISRPNLTFSTLTVSNMSPEDSSIYLCSVDWSGANVLTFGAGSRLTVL.

This clonotype showed up many times. The gene calls are TRBV7-6 and TRBJ1-2, with a possible D match to TRBD1 (5 bases). CDR3 length: 16 residues. Trimming took off 5 bases at V and 3 bases at J, with 19 bases between the two ends. CDR1 and CDR2 (germline): SGHVS, FNYEAQ. Here the CDR3 reads CASSDPGTDGDYGYTF. CDR3 nucleotides: TGTGCCAGCAGCGATCCGGGGACGGATGGGGACTATGGCTACACCTTC.

This clonotype has a count of ten or more. J is TRBJ2-1 and V is TRBV11-2; D is perhaps TRBD1 or TRBD2 (6 bases each). V shed 4 bases and J shed 9 bases, with 22 bases lying between them. Germline V gives CDR1 SGHAT, CDR2 FQNNGV. The CDR3 is 16 amino acids. CDR3 in DNA: TGTGCCAGCAGCTCGGTTCGGGGGCCTGACTCGACTGAGCAGTTCTTC. Amino acids: CASSSVRGPDSTEQFF.

This clonotype was seen at least ten times. The chain joins TRBV7-2 to TRBJ2-2; 7 bases align to TRBD1. J gave up 4 bases and V 5 bases, and 7 bases lay outside the gene matches. CDR3 length: 15 residues. Per the germline V gene, CDR1 is SGHTA and CDR2 is FQGNSA. The CDR3 bases are TGTGCCAGCAGCAACAGGGGTTTCGGCACCGGGGAGCTGTTTTTT. Protein product: CASSNRGFGTGELFF.

About this clonotype: A read error may be the cause here, since a much bigger clone is one base away. The V call is TRBV7-8, the J call TRBJ2-6, with D perhaps TRBD1 (5 bases). V lost 3 bases and J lost 8, with 11 bases in between. Germline CDR1 is SGHVS and CDR2 is FQNEAQ. The CDR3 runs 14 residues. CDR3 in DNA: TGTGCCAGCAGCTTTTGGACATCTCCCAACGTCCTGACTTTC. This encodes CASSFWTSPNVLTF.

This clonotype was detected ten times or more. The CDR3 here is CASSLLVWNTEAFF. The DNA for the CDR3 is TGTGCCAGCAGCCTATTAGTTTGGAACACTGAAGCTTTCTTT. This chain uses TRBV2 with TRBJ1-1; D is unresolved. Trimming cost V 6 bases and J 1 base, with 12 bases left between them. There are 14 residues in the CDR3. CDR1 and CDR2 from the germline V gene are SNHLY and FYNNEI.

In this sample, this clonotype turned up many times. The gene calls are TRBV7-6 and TRBJ2-1; D is undetermined. The germline V gene encodes CDR1 SGHVS and CDR2 FNYEAQ. Between the trimmed V and J ends, which lost 2 bases and 10 bases, there was a span of 12 bases. The CDR3 covers 13 residues. The CDR3 DNA reads TGTGCCAGCAGCTTATTATTTTCGAGGGAGCAGTTCTTC. This translates into CASSLLFSREQFF.

In its sample, this clonotype was seen many times. CDR3 in amino acids: CSARTARPNYGYTF. CDR3 nucleotide sequence: TGCAGTGCTAGGACAGCCCGACCTAACTATGGCTACACCTTC. This sequence joins TRBV20-1 and TRBJ1-2; D perhaps matches TRBD1 (5 bases). The length of the CDR3 is 14 residues. Germline V gives CDR1 DFQATT, CDR2 SNEGSKA (reference sequence). The V and J ends lost 3 bases and 0 bases respectively, with 11 bases between them.

The gene calls are TRBV7-6 and TRBJ2-7; D perhaps matches TRBD2 (5 bases). The germline V and J ends were trimmed by 1 base and 6 bases, with 13 bases remaining between them. From germline, CDR1 is SGHVS and CDR2 FNYEAQ. There are 14 residues in the CDR3. The CDR3 DNA is TGTGCCAGCAGCTTAGGAGGGTTGATCCTCGAGCAGTACTTC. This sequence encodes CASSLGGLILEQYF. The variable domain in full, completed from reference TRBV7-6 and TRBJ2-7, reads GAGVSQSPRYKVTKRGQDVALRCDPISGHVSLYWYRQALGQGPEFLTYFNYEAQQDKSGLPNDRFSAERPEGSISTLTIQRTEQRDSAMYRCASSLGGLILEQYFGPGTRLTVT.

This clonotype was counted many times. The chain couples TRBV7-9 to TRBJ1-5, with D unresolved. CDR3 length: 12 amino acids. Germline V gene data show CDR1 as SEHNR and CDR2 as FQNEAQ (reference sequence). The V and J ends lost 8 bases and 0 bases respectively, with 5 bases between them. The CDR3 bases are TGTGCCAGCGGGAATAGCAATCAGCCCCAGCATTTT. It codes for CASGNSNQPQHF.

This clonotype was detected once. It may be a read error: a sequence one base away is much more abundant. This chain uses TRBV7-9 with TRBJ2-7; D remains ambiguous. CDR3 length: 12 amino acids. Trimming shortened V by 5 bases and J by 3 bases, and 8 bases separated the two germline ends. Per germline, CDR1 SEHNR and CDR2 FQNEAQ (reference sequence). The CDR3: CASSPRSYEQYF. CDR3 nucleotide sequence: TGTGCCAGCAGCCCCAGAAGCTACGAGCAGTACTTC.

This clonotype appeared many times. The rearrangement links TRBV6-2 or TRBV6-3 to TRBJ2-1; 11 bases are shared with TRBD2. V lost 5 bases, J lost 5 bases, and 8 bases stayed unmatched. The germline gives CDR1 MNHEY, CDR2 SVGEGT. The CDR3 contains 16 residues. The chain's CDR3 is CASSPRLAGHNNEQFF. CDR3 nucleotide sequence: TGTGCCAGCAGTCCTCGACTAGCGGGACATAACAATGAGCAGTTCTTC.

This chain connects TRBV29-1 to TRBJ1-2; 10 nucleotides line up with TRBD1. The CDR3 sequence is 13 residues long. CDR1 and CDR2 from the germline V gene are SQVTM and ANQGSEA. J was trimmed by 6 bases and V by 8 bases; bases with no gene match: 9. CDR3 in DNA: TGCAGCATACAGACAGGGGGCGGAGATGGCTACACCTTC. As protein: CSIQTGGGDGYTF.

J is TRBJ1-3 and V is TRBV18; D unclear. Germline CDR1 reads KGHSH; CDR2 reads LQKENI. This CDR3 contains 14 residues. Trimming left V 1 base short and J 4 bases short, with 8 bases between. CDR3: CASSPQGDGNTIYF. The CDR3 DNA is TGTGCCAGCTCACCACAGGGTGACGGAAACACCATATATTTT.

This clonotype came up many times. The chain has TRBV5-1 and TRBJ2-6, with 9 bases matching TRBD1. V was pared by 7 bases and J by 0 bases, with 11 bases of the junction left unmatched. Germline CDR1 is SGHRS and CDR2 is YFSETQ. CDR3 length: 18 residues. The CDR3 DNA sequence: TGCGCCAGCTCATTCGACAGGGGGGCATCCTCTGGGGCCAACGTCCTGACTTTC. The encoded protein is CASSFDRGASSGANVLTF.

This rearrangement joins TRBV18 to TRBJ2-3, with 7 nucleotides matching TRBD1. Germline V CDR1 and CDR2: KGHSH, LQKENI. The V and J ends lost 0 bases and 3 bases, in that order; junction bases with no gene match: 6. This CDR3 contains 16 residues. For the CDR3, the DNA is TGTGCCAGCTCACCACCTCAGGGGGAATATACAGATACGCAGTATTTT. It encodes CASSPPQGEYTDTQYF.

Many counts were recorded for this clonotype. The genes are TRBV4-3 and TRBJ1-2; D gene unclear. This CDR3 has 14 residues. Germline V CDR1 and CDR2: LGHNA, YSLEER. V lost 0 bases to trimming and J lost 5 bases, with 10 bases between them. The CDR3: CASSQDLTVYGYTF. DNA for the CDR3: TGCGCCAGCAGCCAAGATCTAACGGTTTATGGCTACACCTTC.

The V gene is TRBV4-1, the J gene TRBJ1-1; D unresolved. V lost 1 base and J 1 base, leaving 10 bases between the germline ends. The CDR3 is 15 amino acids. Germline-derived CDR1 and CDR2 are MGHRA and YSYEKL. The CDR3 spells CASSQGMGRNTEAFF. The CDR3 bases are TGCGCCAGCAGCCAAGGAATGGGGAGGAACACTGAAGCTTTCTTT.

This clonotype was recorded at least ten times. The V call is TRBV7-2, the J call TRBJ2-1; no reliable D call. V lost 2 bases and J lost 4, with 12 bases in between. This CDR3 spans 15 amino acids. The germline CDR1 and CDR2 sequences are SGHTA and FQGNSA. The chain's CDR3 is CASSLMSAGYNEQFF. DNA for the CDR3: TGTGCCAGCAGCTTAATGAGCGCTGGGTACAATGAGCAGTTCTTC.

Of note for this clonotype: A much larger clonotype is one base distant, so this may be a read error. The gene calls are TRBV7-2 and TRBJ1-2; the match to TRBD1 covers 12 bases. The CDR3 extends over 16 amino acids. Germline CDR1 and CDR2: SGHTA and FQGNSA. With V trimmed by 8 bases and J by 3 bases, 10 bases remained unmatched. The CDR3, as DNA: TGTGCCAGCGGCCAGGGACAGGGGGCTATATACTATGGCTACACCTTC. It encodes CASGQGQGAIYYGYTF.

At least ten counts were recorded for this clonotype. J is TRBJ1-6 and V is TRBV5-1; 12 nucleotides align to TRBD1. CDR1 and CDR2 from the germline V gene are SGHRS and YFSETQ. V dropped 0 bases and J dropped 10; count of bases not matched to a gene: 8. The CDR3 runs to 17 residues. In nucleotides, the CDR3 is TGCGCCAGCAGCTTGGGAGAGGGACAGGGGGCGCGATCACCCCTCCACTTT. Translating gives CASSLGEGQGARSPLHF.

The V call is TRBV10-2, the J call TRBJ1-5; TRBD1 matches at 9 bases. J was trimmed by 3 bases and V by 6 bases; bases with no gene match: 6. Germline V gene sequence: CDR1 WSHSY, CDR2 SAAADI. The CDR3 runs to 15 residues. The CDR3 protein is CASRNRGQDNQPQHF. CDR3 coding DNA: TGCGCCAGCAGGAACAGGGGGCAGGACAATCAGCCCCAGCATTTT.

This clonotype was observed a handful of times. J is TRBJ2-7 and V is TRBV21-1; TRBD2, as called in the table, went unchecked against the DNA. TRBV21-1 corresponds to a pseudogene. The CDR3 covers 14 residues. CDR3 nucleotide sequence: TGTGCCAGCAGCAAGTTCGGGAGACCCTACGAGCAGTACTTC. Protein product: CASSKFGRPYEQYF.

This clonotype was seen ten or more times. The chain combines TRBV7-6 with TRBJ2-3, with a possible D match to TRBD1 (5 bases). V lost 4 bases and J 1 base, leaving 12 bases between the germline ends. This CDR3 has 15 residues. Germline V gene data show CDR1 as SGHVS and CDR2 as FNYEAQ. The CDR3 spells CASSSRQPGTDTQYF. The CDR3, as DNA: TGTGCCAGCAGCTCCCGACAGCCAGGCACAGATACGCAGTATTTT.

On this clonotype: With a much larger clone just one base away, this may be a read error. The chain couples TRBV6-1 to TRBJ1-6; TRBD1 is a possible D gene (5 bases). Per the germline V gene, CDR1 is MNHNS and CDR2 is SASEGT. This CDR3 is built from 15 residues. Here the CDR3 reads CASSGTADSYSPPHF. The DNA for the CDR3 is TGTGCCAGCTCGGGGACGGCAGATTCTTATTCACCCCCCCACTTT.

This clonotype appeared many times. V is TRBV12-3 or TRBV12-4 and J is TRBJ2-5; D is ambiguous. V lost 6 bases and J lost 5, with 7 bases in between. This CDR3 spans 11 amino acids. CDR3 sequence: CASSLAETQYF. CDR3 DNA sequence: TGTGCCAGCAGCTTGGCTGAGACCCAGTACTTC.